The present TCR beta chain was sequenced within a study of PD-1 blockade in classical Hodgkin lymphoma. Study details: Nivolumab was given intravenously to patients at 3 mg/kg every 2 weeks.

V dropped 5 bases and J dropped 0; count of bases not matched to a gene: 4. CDR1 is SGHVS and CDR2 is FNYEAQ in the germline V gene. The CDR3 spans 15 residues. Worth noting for this clone: No antigen is known for it.

In every patient, relapse followed autologous stem cell transplantation, while exposure to brentuximab vedotin differed. The study's findings and limits: Relapsed/refractory patients reportedly had the lowest baseline TCR diversity, below newly diagnosed patients, who were below healthy donors. Complete responders' baseline diversity resembled that of newly diagnosed patients.

Profiled with immunoSEQ multiplex PCR; TCRdb holds only in-frame clones, not every one. The sample consists of 50,000 to 85,000 clones, 71% of them appearing once. The genes are TRBV7-6 and TRBJ2-3, with 8 nucleotides matching TRBD2. This TCR was recovered from a human donor with classical Hodgkin lymphoma. The sample in question was peripheral blood mononuclear cells (PBMCs), obtained before the second cycle of nivolumab. The CDR3 sequence: CASSLTSGSTDTQYF. DNA of the CDR3: TGTGCCAGCAGCCTCACTAGCGGTAGCACAGATACGCAGTATTTT.